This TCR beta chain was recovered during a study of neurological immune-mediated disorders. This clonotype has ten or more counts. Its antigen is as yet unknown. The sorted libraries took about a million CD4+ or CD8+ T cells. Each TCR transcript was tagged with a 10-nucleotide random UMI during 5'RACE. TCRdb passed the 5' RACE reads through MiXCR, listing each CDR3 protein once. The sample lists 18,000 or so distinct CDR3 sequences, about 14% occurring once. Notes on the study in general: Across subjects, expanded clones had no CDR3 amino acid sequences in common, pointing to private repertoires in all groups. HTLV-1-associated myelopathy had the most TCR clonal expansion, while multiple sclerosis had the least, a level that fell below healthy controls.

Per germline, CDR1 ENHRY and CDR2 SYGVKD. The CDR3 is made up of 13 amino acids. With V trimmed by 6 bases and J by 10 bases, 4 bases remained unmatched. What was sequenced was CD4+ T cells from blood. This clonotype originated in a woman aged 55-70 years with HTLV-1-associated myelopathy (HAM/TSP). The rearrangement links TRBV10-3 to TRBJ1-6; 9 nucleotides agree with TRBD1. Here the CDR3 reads CAIRGQGGSPLHF. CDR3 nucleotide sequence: TGTGCCATCAGGGGACAGGGAGGATCACCCCTCCACTTT.